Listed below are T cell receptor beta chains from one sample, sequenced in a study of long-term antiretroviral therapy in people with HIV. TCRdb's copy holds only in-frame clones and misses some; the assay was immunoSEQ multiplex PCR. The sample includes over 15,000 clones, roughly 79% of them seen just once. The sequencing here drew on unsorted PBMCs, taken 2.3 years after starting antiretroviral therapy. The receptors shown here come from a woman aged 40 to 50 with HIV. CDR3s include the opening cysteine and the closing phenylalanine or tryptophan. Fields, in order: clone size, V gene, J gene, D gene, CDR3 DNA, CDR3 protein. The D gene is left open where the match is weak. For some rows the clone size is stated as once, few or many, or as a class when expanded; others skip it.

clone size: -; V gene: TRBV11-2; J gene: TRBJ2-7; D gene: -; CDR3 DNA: TGTGCCAGCAGCTTAGATCCGGGGTACGAGCAGTACTTC; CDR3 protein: CASSLDPGYEQYF
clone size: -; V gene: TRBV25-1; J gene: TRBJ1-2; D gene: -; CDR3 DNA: TGTGCCAGCAGTGTCACAGGGATCTATGGCTACACCTTC; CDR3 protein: CASSVTGIYGYTF
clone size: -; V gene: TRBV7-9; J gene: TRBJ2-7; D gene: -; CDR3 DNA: TGTGCCAGCAGCTTTACGGGACTGCCCTACGAGCAGTACTTC; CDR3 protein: CASSFTGLPYEQYF
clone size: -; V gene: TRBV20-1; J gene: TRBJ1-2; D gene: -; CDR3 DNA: TGCAGTGCTAGTGTTAGTCCTGGCTACACCTTC; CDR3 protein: CSASVSPGYTF
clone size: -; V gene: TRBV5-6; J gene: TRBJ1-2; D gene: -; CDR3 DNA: TGTGCCAGCAGCTTGGTAGGGGAGGCTGGCTACACCTTC; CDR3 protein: CASSLVGEAGYTF
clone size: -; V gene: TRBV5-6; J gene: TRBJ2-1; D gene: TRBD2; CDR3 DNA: TGTGCCAGCAGCATTGGACTCGGGGGGAATGAGCAGTTCTTC; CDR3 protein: CASSIGLGGNEQFF
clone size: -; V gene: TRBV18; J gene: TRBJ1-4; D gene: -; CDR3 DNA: TGTGCCAGCTCACCACCCTCGAGTGAAAAACTGTTTTTT; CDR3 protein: CASSPPSSEKLFF
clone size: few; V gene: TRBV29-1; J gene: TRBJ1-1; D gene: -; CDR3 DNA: TGCAGCGTTGAGGGACGGCTGAACACTGAAGCTTTCTTT; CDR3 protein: CSVEGRLNTEAFF
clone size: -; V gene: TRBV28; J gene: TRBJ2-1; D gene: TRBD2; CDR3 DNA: TGTGCCAGCAGTTTGACTAGCGGGAGCAGCTCCTACAATGAGCAGTTCTTC; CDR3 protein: CASSLTSGSSSYNEQFF
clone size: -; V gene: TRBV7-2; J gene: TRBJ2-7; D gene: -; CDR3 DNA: TGTGCCAGCAAATTAACAGGTGGGGTCTACGAGCAGTACTTC; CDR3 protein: CASKLTGGVYEQYF
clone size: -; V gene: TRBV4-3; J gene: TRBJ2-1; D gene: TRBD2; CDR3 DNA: TGCGCCAGCAGCCAAGATCGGGGTTCGGGGGGCTACAATGAGCAGTTCTTC; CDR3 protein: CASSQDRGSGGYNEQFF
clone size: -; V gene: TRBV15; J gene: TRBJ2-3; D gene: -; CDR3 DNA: TGTGCCACCAGTGCGGGCAGGGGAGATACGCAGTATTTT; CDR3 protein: CATSAGRGDTQYF
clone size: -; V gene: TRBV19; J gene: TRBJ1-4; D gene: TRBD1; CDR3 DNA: TGTGCCAGTAGTATTGACAGGGTGGATGAAAAACTGTTTTTT; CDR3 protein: CASSIDRVDEKLFF
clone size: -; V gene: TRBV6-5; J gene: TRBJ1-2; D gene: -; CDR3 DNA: TGTGCCAGCAGTTACGGCGGGGGCCCCGGCGATGGCTACACCTTC; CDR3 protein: CASSYGGGPGDGYTF
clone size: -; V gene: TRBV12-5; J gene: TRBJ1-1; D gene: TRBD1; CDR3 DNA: TGTGCTAGTGGTTTGGTCAGGGGGCCCGAAGCTTTCTTT; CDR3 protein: CASGLVRGPEAFF
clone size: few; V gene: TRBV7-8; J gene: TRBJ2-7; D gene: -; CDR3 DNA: TGTGCCAGCAGCTTTGGCAGACTCTACGAGCAGTACTTC; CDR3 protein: CASSFGRLYEQYF
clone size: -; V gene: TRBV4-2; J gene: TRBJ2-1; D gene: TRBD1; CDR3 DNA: TGTGCCAGCAGCCAAGATCGGGACAGGGGGCACAATGAGCAGTTCTTC; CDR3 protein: CASSQDRDRGHNEQFF
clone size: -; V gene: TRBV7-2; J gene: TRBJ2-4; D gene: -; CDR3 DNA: TGTGCCAGCAGCTTCGTAGTAGACATTCAGTACTTC; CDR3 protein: CASSFVVDIQYF
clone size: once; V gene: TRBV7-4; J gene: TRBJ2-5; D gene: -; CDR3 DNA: TGTGCCAGCAGCTCCAGGGACATAAGCGTAGAGACCCAGTACTTC; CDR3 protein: CASSSRDISVETQYF
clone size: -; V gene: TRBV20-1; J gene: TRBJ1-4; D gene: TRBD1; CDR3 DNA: TGCAGTGCGGGACAGAATGAAAAACTGTTTTTT; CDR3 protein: CSAGQNEKLFF
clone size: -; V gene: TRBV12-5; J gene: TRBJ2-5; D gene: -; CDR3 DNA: TGTGCTAGTGGTATGACCTCTAAAGAGACCCAGTACTTC; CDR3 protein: CASGMTSKETQYF
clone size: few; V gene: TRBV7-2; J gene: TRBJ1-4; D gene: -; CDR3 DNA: TGTGCCAGCAGCTTAGACAGGGTGAAACTGTTTTTT; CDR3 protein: CASSLDRVKLFF
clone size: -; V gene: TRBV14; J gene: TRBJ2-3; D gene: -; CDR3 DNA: TGTGCCAGCAGCTTTCGCACAGATACGCAGTATTTT; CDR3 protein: CASSFRTDTQYF
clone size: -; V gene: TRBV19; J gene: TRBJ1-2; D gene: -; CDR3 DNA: TGTGCCAGTATGGGGGACGGCTACACCTTC; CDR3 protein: CASMGDGYTF
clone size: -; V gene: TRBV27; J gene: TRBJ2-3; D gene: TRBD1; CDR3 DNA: TGTGCCAGCAGTTTACGGGACAGGCTCACAGATACGCAGTATTTT; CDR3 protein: CASSLRDRLTDTQYF
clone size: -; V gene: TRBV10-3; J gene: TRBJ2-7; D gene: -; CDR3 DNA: TGTGCCATCAGTGACTTTGGTAGAAAGGGAGCCTACGAGCAGTACTTC; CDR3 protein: CAISDFGRKGAYEQYF
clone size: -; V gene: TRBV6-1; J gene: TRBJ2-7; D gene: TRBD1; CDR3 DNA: TGTGCCAGCTCCCCGGACAGGGACGAGCAGTACTTC; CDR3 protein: CASSPDRDEQYF
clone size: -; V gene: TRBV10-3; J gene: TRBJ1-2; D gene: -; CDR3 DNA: TGTGCCATCAGTGAGGAACCGGCTTATGGCTACACCTTC; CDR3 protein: CAISEEPAYGYTF
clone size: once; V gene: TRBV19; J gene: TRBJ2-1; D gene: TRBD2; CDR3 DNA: TGTGCCAGTAGTATAGGAACTAGCGAACCGTTCTACAATGAGCAGTTCTTC; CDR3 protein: CASSIGTSEPFYNEQFF
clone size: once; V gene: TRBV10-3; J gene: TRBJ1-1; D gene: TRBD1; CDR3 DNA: TGTGCCATTCGAGGGGGGACAGGGGGATTTATGGACACTGAAGCTTTCTTT; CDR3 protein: CAIRGGTGGFMDTEAFF
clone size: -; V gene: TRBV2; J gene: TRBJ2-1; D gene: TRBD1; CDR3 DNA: TGTGCCAGCATACCGGGACAGGGCTACAATGAGCAGTTCTTC; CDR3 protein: CASIPGQGYNEQFF
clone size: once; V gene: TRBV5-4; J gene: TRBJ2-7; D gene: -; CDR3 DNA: TGTGCCAGCAGCCCTGGGGAGGCCGCCTACGAGCAGTACTTC; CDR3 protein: CASSPGEAAYEQYF
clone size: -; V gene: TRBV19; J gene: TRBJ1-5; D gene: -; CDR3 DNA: TGTGCCAGTAGTGACGCCCCCGGGGGATACTATCAGCCCCAGCATTTT; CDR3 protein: CASSDAPGGYYQPQHF
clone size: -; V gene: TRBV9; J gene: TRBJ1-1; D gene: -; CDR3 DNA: TGTGCCAGCAGCCCCTACCCCGCCGGCACTGAAGCTTTCTTT; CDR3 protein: CASSPYPAGTEAFF
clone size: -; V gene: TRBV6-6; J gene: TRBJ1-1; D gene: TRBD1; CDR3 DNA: TGTGCCAGCAGTGCCGGGACAGGGAGCACTGAAGCTTTCTTT; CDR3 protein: CASSAGTGSTEAFF
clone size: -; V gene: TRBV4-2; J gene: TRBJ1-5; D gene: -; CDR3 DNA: TGTGCCAGCAGCCAAGGGGTGAGCAATCAGCCCCAGCATTTT; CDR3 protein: CASSQGVSNQPQHF
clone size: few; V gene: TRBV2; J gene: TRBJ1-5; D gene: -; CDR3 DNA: TGTGCCAGCAGTGAGAGCAATCAGCCCCAGCATTTT; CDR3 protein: CASSESNQPQHF
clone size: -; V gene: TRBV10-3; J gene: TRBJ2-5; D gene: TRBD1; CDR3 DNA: TGTGCCATCAGTACCGGGACAGGGAGGCAAGAGACCCAGTACTTC; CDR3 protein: CAISTGTGRQETQYF
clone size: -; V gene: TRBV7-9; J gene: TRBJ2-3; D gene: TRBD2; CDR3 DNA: TGTGCCAGCAATCTAGCGGGGCACAGCACAGATACGCAGTATTTT; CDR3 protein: CASNLAGHSTDTQYF
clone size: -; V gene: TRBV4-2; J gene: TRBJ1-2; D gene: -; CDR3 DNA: TGTGCCAGCAGCCAAACTGAAGGTGCCGAATACGATGGCTACACCTTC; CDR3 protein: CASSQTEGAEYDGYTF
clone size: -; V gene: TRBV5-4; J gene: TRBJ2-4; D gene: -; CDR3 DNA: TGTGCCAGCAGCTTGGGGGGGAGCGCAAACATTCAGTACTTC; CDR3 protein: CASSLGGSANIQYF
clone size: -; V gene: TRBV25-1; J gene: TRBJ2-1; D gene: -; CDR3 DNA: TGTGCCAGCATGGGTACTACCTACAATGAGCAGTTCTTC; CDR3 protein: CASMGTTYNEQFF
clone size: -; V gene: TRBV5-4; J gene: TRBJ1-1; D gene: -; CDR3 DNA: TGTGCCAGCAGCGGGGGGTCCGATTTTGAAGCTTTCTTT; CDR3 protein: CASSGGSDFEAFF
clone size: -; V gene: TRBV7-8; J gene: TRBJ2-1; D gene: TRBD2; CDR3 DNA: TGTGCCAGCAGCGGGAGGGCCGGCCCACCTTACAATGAGCAGTTCTTC; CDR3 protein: CASSGRAGPPYNEQFF
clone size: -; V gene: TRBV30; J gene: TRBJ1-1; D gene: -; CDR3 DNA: TGTGCCTGGAGTGTAGGGGGGGACACTGAAGCTTTCTTT; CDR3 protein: CAWSVGGDTEAFF
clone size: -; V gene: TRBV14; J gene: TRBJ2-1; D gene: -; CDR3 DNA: TGTGCCAGCAGCCAAGACAGGCTGGGCCGTTATGCTGAGCAGTTCTTC; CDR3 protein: CASSQDRLGRYAEQFF
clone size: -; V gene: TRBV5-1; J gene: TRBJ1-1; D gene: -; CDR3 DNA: TGCGCCAGCAAGGTCTACAGGTCCAATGAAGCTTTCTTT; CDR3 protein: CASKVYRSNEAFF
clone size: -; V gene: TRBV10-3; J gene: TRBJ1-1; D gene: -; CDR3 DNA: TGTGCCATCAGTGAGTCGTCCGTAACCACTGAAGCTTTCTTT; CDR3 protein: CAISESSVTTEAFF
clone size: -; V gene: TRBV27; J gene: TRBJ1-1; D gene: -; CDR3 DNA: TGTGCCAGCAGTCCCGGGACTGTGCTCACTGAAGCTTTCTTT; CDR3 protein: CASSPGTVLTEAFF
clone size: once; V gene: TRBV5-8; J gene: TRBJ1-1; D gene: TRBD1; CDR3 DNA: TGTGCCAGCAGCGGAGGGGGCTGGGACACTGAAGCTTTCTTT; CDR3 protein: CASSGGGWDTEAFF
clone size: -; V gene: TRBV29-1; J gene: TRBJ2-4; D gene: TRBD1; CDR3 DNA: TGCAGCGTTGAAGACTGGACAGGGGGCAAAAACATTCAGTACTTC; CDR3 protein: CSVEDWTGGKNIQYF
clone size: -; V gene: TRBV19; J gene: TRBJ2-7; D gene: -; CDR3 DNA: TGTGCCAGTAGTCGAAGGGGCAATGAGTACGAGCAGTACTTC; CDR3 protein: CASSRRGNEYEQYF